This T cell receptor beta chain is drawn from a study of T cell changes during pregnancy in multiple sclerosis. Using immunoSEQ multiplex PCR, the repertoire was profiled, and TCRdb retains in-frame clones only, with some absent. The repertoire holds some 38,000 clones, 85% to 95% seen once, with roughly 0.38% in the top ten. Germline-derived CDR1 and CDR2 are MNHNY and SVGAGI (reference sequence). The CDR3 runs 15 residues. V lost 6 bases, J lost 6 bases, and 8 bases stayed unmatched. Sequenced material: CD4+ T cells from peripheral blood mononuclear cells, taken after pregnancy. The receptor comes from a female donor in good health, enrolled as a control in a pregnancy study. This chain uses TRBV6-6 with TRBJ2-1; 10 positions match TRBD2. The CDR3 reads CASSFIAGGPNEQFF. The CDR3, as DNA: TGTGCCAGCAGCTTTATAGCGGGGGGTCCCAATGAGCAGTTCTTC.